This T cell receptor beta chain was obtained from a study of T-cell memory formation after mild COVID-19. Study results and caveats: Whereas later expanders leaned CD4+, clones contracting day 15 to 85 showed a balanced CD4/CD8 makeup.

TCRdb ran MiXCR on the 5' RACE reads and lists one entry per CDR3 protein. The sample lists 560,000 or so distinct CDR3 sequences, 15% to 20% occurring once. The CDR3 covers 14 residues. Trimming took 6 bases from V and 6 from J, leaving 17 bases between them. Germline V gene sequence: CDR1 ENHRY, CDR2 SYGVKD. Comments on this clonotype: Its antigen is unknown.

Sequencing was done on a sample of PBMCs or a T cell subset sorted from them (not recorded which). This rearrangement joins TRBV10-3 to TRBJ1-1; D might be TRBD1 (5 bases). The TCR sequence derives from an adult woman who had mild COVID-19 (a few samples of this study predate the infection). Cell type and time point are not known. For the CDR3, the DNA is TGTGCCATCAGGCCTAGAGGGACTCAAGCTGAAGCTTTCTTT. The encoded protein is CAIRPRGTQAEAFF.